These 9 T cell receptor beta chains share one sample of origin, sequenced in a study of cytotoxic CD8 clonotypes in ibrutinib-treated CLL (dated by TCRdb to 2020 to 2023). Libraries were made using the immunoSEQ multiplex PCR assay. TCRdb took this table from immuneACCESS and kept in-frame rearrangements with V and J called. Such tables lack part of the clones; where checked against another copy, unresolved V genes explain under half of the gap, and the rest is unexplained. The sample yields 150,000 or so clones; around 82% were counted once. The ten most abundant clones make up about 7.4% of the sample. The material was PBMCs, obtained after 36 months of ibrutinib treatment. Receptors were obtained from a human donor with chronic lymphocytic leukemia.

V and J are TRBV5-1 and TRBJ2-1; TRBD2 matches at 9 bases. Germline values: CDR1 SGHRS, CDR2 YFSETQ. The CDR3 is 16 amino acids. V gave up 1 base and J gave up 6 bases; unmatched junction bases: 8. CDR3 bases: TGCGCCAGCAGCTTGCCCCGACTAGCGGAAACCAATGAGCAGTTCTTC. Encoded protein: CASSLPRLAETNEQFF.

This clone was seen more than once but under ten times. Here the CDR3 DNA reads TGTGCCAGCAGCTCCCGGGCCCTGAATGAAAAACTGTTTTTT. It encodes CASSSRALNEKLFF. The chain uses TRBV7-9 and TRBJ1-4, with D hard to call. The CDR3 covers 14 residues. Deletions cut 4 bases from V and 5 bases from J, with 11 bases between. Germline assignment: CDR1 SEHNR and CDR2 FQNEAQ (reference sequence).

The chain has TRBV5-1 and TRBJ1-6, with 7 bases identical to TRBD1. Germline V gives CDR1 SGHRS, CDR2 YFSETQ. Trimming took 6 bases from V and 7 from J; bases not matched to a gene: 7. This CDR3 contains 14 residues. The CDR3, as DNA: TGCGCCAGCACGCCGGGGACAGAAAATTCACCCCTCCACTTT. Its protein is CASTPGTENSPLHF.

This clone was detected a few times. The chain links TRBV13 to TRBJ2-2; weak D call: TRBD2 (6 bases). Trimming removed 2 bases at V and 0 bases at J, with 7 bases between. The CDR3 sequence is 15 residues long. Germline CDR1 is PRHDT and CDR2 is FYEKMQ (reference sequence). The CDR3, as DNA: TGTGCCAGCAGCTTACGGGGGACGAACACCGGGGAGCTGTTTTTT. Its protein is CASSLRGTNTGELFF.

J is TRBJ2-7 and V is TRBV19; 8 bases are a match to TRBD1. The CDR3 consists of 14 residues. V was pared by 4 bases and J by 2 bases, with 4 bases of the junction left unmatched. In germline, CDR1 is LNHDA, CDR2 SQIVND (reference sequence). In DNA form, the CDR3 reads TGTGCCAGTAGTACCGGACAGGGCCCCTACGAGCAGTACTTC. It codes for CASSTGQGPYEQYF.

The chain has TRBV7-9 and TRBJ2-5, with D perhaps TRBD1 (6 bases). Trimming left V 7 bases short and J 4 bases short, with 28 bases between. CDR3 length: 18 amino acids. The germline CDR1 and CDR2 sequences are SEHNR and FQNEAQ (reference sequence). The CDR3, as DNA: TGTGCCAGCACCAAATCCCTTGGGGGCGCTGAGGTTCGAGAGACCCAGTACTTC. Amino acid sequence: CASTKSLGGAEVRETQYF.

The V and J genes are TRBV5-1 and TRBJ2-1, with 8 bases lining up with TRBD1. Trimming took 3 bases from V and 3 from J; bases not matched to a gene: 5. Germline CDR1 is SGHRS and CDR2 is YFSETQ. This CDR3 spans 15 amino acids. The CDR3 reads CASSSWTGSYNEQFF. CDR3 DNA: TGCGCCAGCAGCTCTTGGACAGGGAGCTACAATGAGCAGTTCTTC.

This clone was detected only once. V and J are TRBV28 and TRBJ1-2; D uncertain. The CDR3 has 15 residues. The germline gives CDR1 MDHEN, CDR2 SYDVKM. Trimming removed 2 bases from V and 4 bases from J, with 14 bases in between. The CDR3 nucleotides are TGTGCCAGCAGTTTAAGGAGGGTAGGACTCTATGGCTACACCTTC. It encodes CASSLRRVGLYGYTF.

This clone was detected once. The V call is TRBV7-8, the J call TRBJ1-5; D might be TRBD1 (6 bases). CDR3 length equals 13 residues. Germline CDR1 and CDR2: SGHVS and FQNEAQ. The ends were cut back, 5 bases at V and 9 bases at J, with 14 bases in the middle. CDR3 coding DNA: TGTGCCAGCAGCCCCGACAGGCGGAGGCCCCAGCATTTT. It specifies CASSPDRRRPQHF.